The 30 T cell receptor beta chains below all came from one sample that was sequenced in a study of technical replicates of blood from a few donors. Produced via immunoSEQ multiplex PCR; TCRdb's table is partial and in-frame only. This sample has about 61,000 clones, with around 97% found just once. Sequenced sample: T cells isolated from PBMCs. The receptor set was obtained from a human donor in good health.

V is TRBV5-4 and J is TRBJ1-4, with D possibly matching TRBD1 (5 bases). V was cut by 5 bases and J by 3 bases, with 11 bases left in between. Looked up from germline, CDR1 is SGHNT and CDR2 is YYREEE (reference sequence). The CDR3 contains 14 residues. Here the CDR3 reads CASRPDTSNEKLFF. CDR3 bases: TGTGCCAGCAGACCGGACACGTCTAATGAAAAACTGTTTTTT.

CDR3 coding DNA: TGTGCCAGCAGTCAGCGACTAGCGGGGTCCTACGAGCAGTACTTC. Translated, it gives CASSQRLAGSYEQYF. The chain uses TRBV6-5 and TRBJ2-7, with 11 bases that match TRBD2. This CDR3 has 15 residues. After removal of 5 bases from V and 1 base from J, the junction contained 4 bases not matched to a gene. Germline assignment: CDR1 MNHEY and CDR2 SVGAGI.

The V gene is TRBV28, the J gene TRBJ2-7; tentative D call: TRBD2 (6 bases). Trimming pared 5 bases from V and 4 bases from J, leaving 12 bases between. This CDR3 has 13 amino acids. Germline-derived CDR1 and CDR2 are MDHEN and SYDVKM. The DNA for the CDR3 is TGTGCCAGCAGTAGCGGGCGCGCTTACGAGCAGTACTTC. Protein sequence: CASSSGRAYEQYF.

The chain couples TRBV27 to TRBJ1-5; TRBD1 is a possible D gene (6 bases). Looked up from germline, CDR1 is MNHEY and CDR2 is SMNVEV (reference sequence). CDR3 length: 15 residues. The ends were cut back, 6 bases at V and 0 bases at J, with 12 bases in the middle. CDR3 bases: TGTGCCAGCAGCCCTACAGGGTATAGCAATCAGCCCCAGCATTTT. It codes for CASSPTGYSNQPQHF.

This chain uses TRBV5-1 with TRBJ2-1; possibly TRBD2 for D (6 bases). Looked up from germline, CDR1 is SGHRS and CDR2 is YFSETQ. V lost 4 bases to trimming and J lost 10 bases, with 15 bases between them. This CDR3 has 13 amino acids. CDR3 loop: CASSDRTSPEQFF. The DNA for the CDR3 is TGCGCCAGCAGCGACCGAACTAGCCCAGAGCAGTTCTTC.

The chain has TRBV28 and TRBJ2-5, with 8 nucleotides matching TRBD1. V was clipped by 5 bases and J by 5 bases; unmatched bases: 4. Germline V CDR1 and CDR2: MDHEN, SYDVKM. The CDR3 has 13 amino acids. The CDR3: CASSPRQGETQYF. DNA for the CDR3: TGTGCCAGCAGTCCTCGACAGGGGGAGACCCAGTACTTC. Filled out from reference TRBV28 and TRBJ2-5, the complete variable domain reads DVKVTQSSRYLVKRTGEKVFLECVQDMDHENMFWYRQDPGLGLRLIYFSYDVKMKEKGDIPEGYSVSREKKERFSLILESASTNQTSMYLCASSPRQGETQYFGPGTRLLVL.

The chain uses TRBV19 and TRBJ2-3; 8 nucleotides match TRBD2. The CDR3 runs to 17 residues. Germline assignment: CDR1 LNHDA and CDR2 SQIVND (reference sequence). The junction had 10 bases not matched to a gene; V was cut back by 5 bases and J by 0 bases. CDR3 in amino acids: CASSSRSSGHSTDTQYF. The CDR3 DNA reads as TGTGCCAGTAGTTCTAGGTCTAGCGGGCACAGCACAGATACGCAGTATTTT.

V usage is TRBV13 and J usage is TRBJ2-2, with 7 bases matching TRBD2. The V gene's germline CDR1 is PRHDT and CDR2 FYEKMQ (reference sequence). This CDR3 spans 16 amino acids. The J segment lost 7 bases and the V segment lost 1 base, leaving 9 bases of the junction unmatched. The CDR3 protein is CASSLARTSFIGELFF. DNA of the CDR3: TGTGCCAGCAGCTTAGCCAGGACTAGTTTCATCGGGGAGCTGTTTTTT.

This chain connects TRBV11-2 to TRBJ1-1, with TRBD1 matching 12 bases. CDR1 is SGHAT, CDR2 FQNNGV, per germline. V gave up 1 base and J gave up 5 bases; unmatched junction bases: 2. The CDR3 loop spans 15 amino acids. Here the CDR3 DNA reads TGTGCCAGCAGCTTAGTGGGACAGGGGGCGACTGAAGCTTTCTTT. Residues: CASSLVGQGATEAFF.

This clone appeared once. V is TRBV7-2 and J is TRBJ2-5; the D gene is possibly TRBD1 (5 bases). The V end lost 2 bases, the J end lost 2 bases, and 6 bases lay between the germline ends. CDR3 size: 13 residues. Germline-derived CDR1 and CDR2 are SGHTA and FQGNSA. The CDR3 is CASSLSGQETQYF. As DNA, the CDR3 is TGTGCCAGCAGCTTATCAGGGCAAGAGACCCAGTACTTC.

The V and J genes are TRBV6-6 and TRBJ2-2, with D uncertain. CDR1 is MNHNY, CDR2 SVGAGI, per germline (reference sequence). The CDR3 sequence is 14 residues long. V lost 2 bases, J lost 2 bases, and 6 bases lay in between. The CDR3: CASSYARNTGELFF. The CDR3 coding sequence is TGTGCCAGCAGTTACGCGCGCAACACCGGGGAGCTGTTTTTT.

The chain combines TRBV5-4 with TRBJ1-6, with D maybe TRBD1 (5 bases). The CDR3 has 16 amino acids. The V end was cut by 0 bases, the J end by 7 bases, with 14 bases between. In germline, CDR1 is SGHNT, CDR2 YYREEE (reference sequence). The CDR3: CASSLVRDGQNSPLHF. CDR3 nucleotides: TGTGCCAGCAGCTTGGTGCGGGACGGCCAAAATTCACCCCTCCACTTT. Full variable domain (missing parts from reference TRBV5-4 and TRBJ1-6): ETGVTQSPTHLIKTRGQQVTLRCSSQSGHNTVSWYQQALGQGPQFIFQYYREEENGRGNFPPRFSGLQFPNYSSELNVNALELDDSALYLCASSLVRDGQNSPLHFGNGTRLTVT.

Note on this clone: The identical CDR3 is also encoded by other nucleotide sequences in the sample. The chain uses TRBV19 and TRBJ2-7; D gene uncertain. This CDR3 is built from 13 residues. V gave up 1 base and J gave up 2 bases, with 6 bases separating them. The V gene's germline CDR1 is LNHDA and CDR2 SQIVND (reference sequence). The CDR3 spells CASSIGGAYEQYF. For the CDR3, the DNA is TGTGCCAGTAGTATAGGCGGAGCCTACGAGCAGTACTTC.

The V gene is TRBV13, the J gene TRBJ2-7, with 10 bases matching TRBD2. The J segment lost 0 bases and the V segment lost 0 bases, leaving 2 bases of the junction unmatched. Germline V gives CDR1 PRHDT, CDR2 FYEKMQ (reference sequence). The CDR3 covers 16 residues. Written as DNA, the CDR3 is TGTGCCAGCAGCTTAGGGAGCGGGAGGGGCTCCTACGAGCAGTACTTC. Translation: CASSLGSGRGSYEQYF.

The CDR3 sequence is CASSQTPGTPGNTIYF. The DNA of the CDR3 is TGTGCCAGCAGCCAAACTCCCGGGACTCCTGGAAACACCATATATTTT. This rearrangement joins TRBV9 to TRBJ1-3; TRBD1 is a possible D gene (5 bases). The CDR3 sequence is 16 residues long. Trimming cost V 4 bases and J 2 bases, with 16 bases left between them. Germline V CDR1 and CDR2: SGDLS, YYNGEE. The complete variable domain, with remaining parts taken from reference TRBV9 and TRBJ1-3, reads DSGVTQTPKHLITATGQRVTLRCSPRSGDLSVYWYQQSLDQGLQFLIQYYNGEERAKGNILERFSAQQFPDLHSELNLSSLELGDSALYFCASSQTPGTPGNTIYFGEGSWLTVV.

The genes are TRBV19 and TRBJ1-2; D perhaps matches TRBD1 (6 bases). Germline loops: CDR1 LNHDA, CDR2 SQIVND (reference sequence). V lost 4 bases and J lost 9, with 15 bases in between. This CDR3 contains 13 residues. The CDR3 loop is CASSNSQDRSYTF. CDR3 bases: TGTGCCAGTAGTAACAGCCAGGACAGAAGCTACACCTTC.

This rearrangement joins TRBV18 to TRBJ1-5; 8 bases map to TRBD1. V gave up 4 bases and J gave up 2 bases; unmatched junction bases: 1. The CDR3 extends over 14 amino acids. Germline CDR1 is KGHSH and CDR2 is LQKENI. The CDR3 DNA reads as TGTGCCAGCTCACGGGGACAGGGCAATCAGCCCCAGCATTTT. It encodes CASSRGQGNQPQHF.

The rearrangement links TRBV29-1 to TRBJ2-3, with 9 bases lining up with TRBD1. Germline values: CDR1 SQVTM, CDR2 ANQGSEA. The J segment lost 3 bases and the V segment lost 3 bases, leaving 10 bases of the junction unmatched. This CDR3 has 16 residues. CDR3 protein: CSVEGTGTTSTDTQYF. The CDR3 bases are TGCAGCGTTGAGGGGACAGGGACGACTTCTACAGATACGCAGTATTTT.

The rearrangement joins TRBV6-5 to TRBJ2-3; D is unresolved. Per germline, CDR1 MNHEY and CDR2 SVGAGI. The CDR3 covers 13 residues. V lost 11 bases, J lost 2 bases, and 14 bases lay in between. This CDR3 reads CAAGQSNTDTQYF. The CDR3 coding sequence is TGTGCCGCTGGCCAATCGAACACAGATACGCAGTATTTT.

The V gene is TRBV5-4, the J gene TRBJ2-7, with 7 nucleotides matching TRBD1. V was clipped by 0 bases and J by 3 bases; unmatched bases: 3. Germline-derived CDR1 and CDR2 are SGHNT and YYREEE (reference sequence). The CDR3 sequence is 14 residues long. CDR3 sequence reads: CASSLATGLYEQYF. CDR3 bases: TGTGCCAGCAGCTTGGCGACAGGGCTCTACGAGCAGTACTTC.

The chain combines TRBV7-9 with TRBJ2-5; 9 bases agree with TRBD1. CDR3 length: 16 residues. V lost 7 bases, J lost 4 bases, and 13 bases stayed unmatched. CDR1 and CDR2 (germline): SEHNR, FQNEAQ (reference sequence). This chain's CDR3 is CASTITGTGYRETQYF. CDR3 nucleotide sequence: TGTGCCAGCACCATAACGGGGACAGGGTACCGAGAGACCCAGTACTTC.

This clone was observed a few times. The chain employs TRBV5-1 and TRBJ1-1; 7 bases line up with TRBD1. V shed 5 bases, J shed 2 bases, and the junction held 9 bases outside the gene matches. The CDR3 contains 15 residues. Germline lookup yields CDR1 SGHRS and CDR2 YFSETQ. The CDR3 DNA reads TGCGCCAGCAGACCCCTTACAGGGGTCAACACTGAAGCTTTCTTT. The encoded protein is CASRPLTGVNTEAFF.

This chain links TRBV5-4 with TRBJ1-4, with 7 bases fitting TRBD1. There are 13 residues in the CDR3. The germline CDR1 and CDR2 sequences are SGHNT and YYREEE (reference sequence). Trimming took 4 bases from V and 8 from J; bases not matched to a gene: 5. The DNA of the CDR3 is TGTGCCAGCAGCCCGACAGGGACGGAAAAACTGTTTTTT. Its protein is CASSPTGTEKLFF.

This clone occurred once. The CDR3 nucleotides are TGTGCCAGCAGTTACTCGACAGGCTACGAGCAGTACTTC. Translation: CASSYSTGYEQYF. V usage is TRBV6-5 and J usage is TRBJ2-7, with a possible D match to TRBD1 (6 bases). Trimming pared 0 bases from V and 3 bases from J, leaving 6 bases between. The CDR3 length is 13 residues. CDR1 and CDR2 (germline): MNHEY, SVGAGI.

CDR3 sequence reads: CATSSAGITPNEQFF. CDR3 coding DNA: TGTGCCACCAGCAGCGCAGGGATAACCCCCAATGAGCAGTTCTTC. V usage is TRBV15 and J usage is TRBJ2-1; maybe TRBD1 (5 bases). The CDR3 contains 15 residues. Trimming pared 3 bases from V and 6 bases from J, leaving 15 bases between. The germline CDR1 and CDR2 sequences are LNHNV and YYDKDF (reference sequence).

CDR3 sequence reads: CASSPGTGGAHTEAFF. DNA for the CDR3: TGTGCCAGCAGTCCCGGGACAGGGGGCGCCCACACTGAAGCTTTCTTT. This chain uses TRBV28 with TRBJ1-1; TRBD1 aligns across 12 bases. After removal of 5 bases from V and 3 bases from J, the junction contained 7 bases not matched to a gene. The CDR3 consists of 16 residues. CDR1 MDHEN and CDR2 SYDVKM come from the germline V gene.

This chain connects TRBV7-2 to TRBJ2-7, with 7 bases aligning to TRBD2. CDR3 size: 14 residues. Germline V gives CDR1 SGHTA, CDR2 FQGNSA. V was clipped by 3 bases and J by 3 bases; unmatched bases: 5. CDR3 DNA sequence: TGTGCCAGCAGCTTTAGCGGGCAATACTACGAGCAGTACTTC. Its protein product is CASSFSGQYYEQYF.

A single count supports this clone. The V gene is TRBV11-2, the J gene TRBJ1-1; TRBD1 is a possible D gene (6 bases). Germline V gives CDR1 SGHAT, CDR2 FQNNGV. Trimming pared 5 bases from V and 1 base from J, leaving 20 bases between. The CDR3 extends over 17 amino acids. In nucleotides, the CDR3 is TGTGCCAGCAGCCATTCCCCCAAGGGACATACGAACACTGAAGCTTTCTTT. It translates to CASSHSPKGHTNTEAFF.

The V and J genes are TRBV29-1 and TRBJ2-7; D perhaps matches TRBD2 (6 bases). The CDR3 sequence is 13 residues long. Per germline, CDR1 SQVTM and CDR2 ANQGSEA. Trimming removed 3 bases at V and 1 base at J, with 10 bases between. The CDR3 DNA sequence: TGCAGCGTTGAGGAGGGTGGTTCCTACGAGCAGTACTTC. Its protein product is CSVEEGGSYEQYF.

CDR3 DNA: TGTGCCACCAGCAGAGATCTGCTGGGCGGGGGCTCCTACAATGAGCAGTTCTTC. This sequence encodes CATSRDLLGGGSYNEQFF. The chain couples TRBV15 to TRBJ2-1, with TRBD2 matching 7 bases. The CDR3 spans 18 residues. CDR1 is LNHNV, CDR2 YYDKDF, per germline (reference sequence). V gave up 0 bases and J gave up 0 bases; unmatched junction bases: 8.